What follows are 10 T cell receptor beta chains derived from one specimen sequenced in a study of blood T cell repertoires in COVID-19. TCRdb keeps only in-frame clones here, not all; method: immunoSEQ multiplex PCR. The sample has about 220,000 clones; 65% to 90% are singletons. Sequencing used peripheral blood. These receptors were collected from a human donor in a cohort sampled during active COVID-19.

The chain carries TRBV7-2 and TRBJ1-3, with 10 positions matching TRBD1. The length of the CDR3 is 16 residues. CDR1 is SGHTA and CDR2 is FQGNSA in the germline V gene. The V segment lost 2 bases and the J segment 3 bases; nucleotides outside the gene matches: 4. The CDR3 sequence is CASSLQTGGFGNTIYF. DNA for the CDR3: TGTGCCAGCAGCTTACAGACAGGGGGCTTTGGAAACACCATATATTTT.

The V and J genes are TRBV6-4 and TRBJ2-2; possibly TRBD2 for D (6 bases). The CDR3 runs 16 residues. Deletions cut 3 bases from V and 5 bases from J, with 16 bases between. Germline V CDR1 and CDR2: MRHNA, SNTAGT. This chain's CDR3 is CASSEEGLLPTGELFF. CDR3 nucleotide sequence: TGTGCCAGCAGTGAAGAGGGACTCTTACCAACCGGGGAGCTGTTTTTT.

This chain joins TRBV28 and TRBJ1-3, with TRBD1 matching 8 bases. The junction had 2 bases not matched to a gene; V was cut back by 5 bases and J by 2 bases. The germline V gene encodes CDR1 MDHEN and CDR2 SYDVKM. CDR3 length equals 14 residues. The CDR3 here is CASSVRGPGNTIYF. CDR3 DNA: TGTGCCAGCAGTGTCAGGGGGCCTGGAAACACCATATATTTT.

J is TRBJ2-7 and V is TRBV7-8, with a possible D match to TRBD2 (7 bases). Germline V gene data show CDR1 as SGHVS and CDR2 as FQNEAQ. CDR3 length equals 16 residues. The ends were cut back, 5 bases at V and 0 bases at J, with 17 bases in the middle. The CDR3 is CASSITGGVLSYEQYF. The CDR3, as DNA: TGTGCCAGCAGCATTACGGGGGGCGTACTCTCCTACGAGCAGTACTTC.

V usage is TRBV9 and J usage is TRBJ2-1, with TRBD2 matching over 9 bases. After removal of 4 bases from V and 4 bases from J, the junction contained 6 bases not matched to a gene. The CDR3 contains 15 residues. Germline CDR1 and CDR2: SGDLS and YYNGEE. DNA for the CDR3: TGTGCCAGCAGCTGGGCTAGCGGGACATACAATGAGCAGTTCTTC. Protein: CASSWASGTYNEQFF.

The chain joins TRBV7-9 to TRBJ1-1; 9 bases agree with TRBD1. Losses at the gene ends were 4 bases for V and 0 bases for J; bases not matched to a gene: 12. The CDR3 is made up of 18 amino acids. Per the germline V gene, CDR1 is SEHNR and CDR2 is FQNEAQ (reference sequence). CDR3 DNA: TGTGCCAGCAGCTCTCGTTGGAGGGACAGGGAACTGAACACTGAAGCTTTCTTT. Translating gives CASSSRWRDRELNTEAFF. Together with reference TRBV7-9 and TRBJ1-1, the CDR3 gives the full variable domain: DTGVSQNPRHKITKRGQNVTFRCDPISEHNRLYWYRQTLGQGPEFLTYFQNEAQLEKSRLLSDRFSAERPKGSFSTLEIQRTEQGDSAMYLCASSSRWRDRELNTEAFFGQGTRLTVV.

V is TRBV9 and J is TRBJ2-3; TRBD2 matches at 10 bases. The CDR3 is 16 amino acids. The J segment lost 7 bases and the V segment lost 0 bases, leaving 8 bases of the junction unmatched. Per the germline V gene, CDR1 is SGDLS and CDR2 is YYNGEE. The CDR3 spells CASSVDTAGGGNTQYF. The CDR3 DNA sequence: TGTGCCAGCAGCGTAGATACAGCGGGAGGGGGAAATACGCAGTATTTT.

About this clone itself: The same CDR3 also results from other DNA sequences found in this sample. The chain combines TRBV30 with TRBJ2-7; D is uncertain. This CDR3 is built from 11 residues. V lost 0 bases and J lost 6, with 6 bases in between. Germline CDR1 and CDR2: GTSNPN and SVGIG (reference sequence). The CDR3 is CAWSVRVEQYF. Here the CDR3 DNA reads TGTGCCTGGAGTGTACGCGTCGAGCAGTACTTC.

The rearrangement links TRBV29-1 to TRBJ1-1, with D possibly matching TRBD1 (5 bases). This CDR3 region has 15 residues. Trimming took 6 bases from V and 2 from J, leaving 19 bases between them. In germline, CDR1 is SQVTM, CDR2 ANQGSEA. The CDR3 DNA follows: TGCAGCGTCCACCGAGGGGAGGCCCTAAACACTGAAGCTTTCTTT. Its protein is CSVHRGEALNTEAFF.

The J gene is TRBJ1-3, the V gene TRBV5-5; unclear D gene. The CDR3 loop spans 14 amino acids. Germline assignment: CDR1 SGHKS and CDR2 YYEKEE (reference sequence). The V end was cut by 6 bases, the J end by 0 bases, with 10 bases between. CDR3: CASKIQSSGNTIYF. The DNA for the CDR3 is TGTGCCAGCAAAATACAGAGCTCTGGAAACACCATATATTTT. The whole variable domain, remainder taken from reference TRBV5-5 and TRBJ1-3, is DAGVTQSPTHLIKTRGQQVTLRCSPISGHKSVSWYQQVLGQGPQFIFQYYEKEERGRGNFPDRFSARQFPNYSSELNVNALLLGDSALYLCASKIQSSGNTIYFGEGSWLTVV.